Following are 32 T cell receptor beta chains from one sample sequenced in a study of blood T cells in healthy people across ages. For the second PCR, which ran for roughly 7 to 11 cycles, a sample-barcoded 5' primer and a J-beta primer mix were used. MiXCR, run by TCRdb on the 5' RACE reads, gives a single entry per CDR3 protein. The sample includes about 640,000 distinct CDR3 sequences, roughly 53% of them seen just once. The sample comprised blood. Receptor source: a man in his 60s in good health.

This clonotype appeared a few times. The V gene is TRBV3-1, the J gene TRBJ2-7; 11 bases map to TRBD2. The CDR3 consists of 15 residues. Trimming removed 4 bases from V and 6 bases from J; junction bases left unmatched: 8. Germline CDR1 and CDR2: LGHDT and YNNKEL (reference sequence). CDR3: CASSPGLAGRSEQYF. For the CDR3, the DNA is TGTGCCAGCAGCCCAGGACTAGCGGGCCGCAGCGAGCAGTACTTC.

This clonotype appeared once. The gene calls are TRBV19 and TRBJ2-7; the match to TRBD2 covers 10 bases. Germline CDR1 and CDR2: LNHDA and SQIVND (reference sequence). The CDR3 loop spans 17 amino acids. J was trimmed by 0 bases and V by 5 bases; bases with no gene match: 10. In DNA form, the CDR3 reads TGTGCCAGTAGTCTACGGCTAGCGGGGGCGGACTCCTACGAGCAGTACTTC. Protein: CASSLRLAGADSYEQYF.

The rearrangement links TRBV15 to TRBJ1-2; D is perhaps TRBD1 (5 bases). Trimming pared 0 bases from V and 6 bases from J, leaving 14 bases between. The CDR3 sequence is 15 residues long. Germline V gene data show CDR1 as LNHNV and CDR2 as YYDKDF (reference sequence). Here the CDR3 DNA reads TGTGCCACCAGCAGAGATGCGGCAGGGACGAATGGCTACACCTTC. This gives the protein CATSRDAAGTNGYTF.

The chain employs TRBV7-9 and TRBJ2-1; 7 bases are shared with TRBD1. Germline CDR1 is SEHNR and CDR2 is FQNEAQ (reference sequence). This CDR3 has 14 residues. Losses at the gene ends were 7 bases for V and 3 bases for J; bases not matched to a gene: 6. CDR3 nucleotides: TGTGCCAGCACCGGGACAGACAGCTACAATGAGCAGTTCTTC. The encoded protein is CASTGTDSYNEQFF.

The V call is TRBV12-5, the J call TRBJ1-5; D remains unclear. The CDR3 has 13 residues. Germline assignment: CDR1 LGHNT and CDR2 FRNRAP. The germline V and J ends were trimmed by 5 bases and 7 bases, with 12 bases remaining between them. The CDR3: CASGPNRDQPQHF. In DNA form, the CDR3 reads TGTGCTAGTGGTCCAAACAGAGACCAGCCCCAGCATTTT.

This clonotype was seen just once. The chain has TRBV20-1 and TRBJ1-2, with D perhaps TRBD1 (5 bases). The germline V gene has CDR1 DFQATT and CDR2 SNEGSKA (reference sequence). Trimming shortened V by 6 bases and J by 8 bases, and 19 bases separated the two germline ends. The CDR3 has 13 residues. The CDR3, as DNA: TGCAGTGCCACCTCTCTAGCGGGGGGGGGCTACACCTTC. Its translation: CSATSLAGGGYTF.

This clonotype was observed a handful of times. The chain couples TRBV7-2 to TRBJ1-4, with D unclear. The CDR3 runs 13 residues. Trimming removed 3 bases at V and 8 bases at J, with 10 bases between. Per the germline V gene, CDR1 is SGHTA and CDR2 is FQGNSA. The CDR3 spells CASSLGGNEKLFF. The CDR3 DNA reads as TGTGCCAGCAGCTTGGGAGGGAACGAAAAACTGTTTTTT.

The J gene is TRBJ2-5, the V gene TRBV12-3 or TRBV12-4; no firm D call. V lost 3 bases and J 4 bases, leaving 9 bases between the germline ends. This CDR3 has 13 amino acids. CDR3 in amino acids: CASSFRPPETQYF. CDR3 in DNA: TGTGCCAGCAGTTTCCGCCCGCCAGAGACCCAGTACTTC.

CDR3 DNA: TGTGCCAGCAGTTCGACTAGAGGCCTTAGGTTGGTAGAGACCCAGTACTTC. Protein: CASSSTRGLRLVETQYF. The rearrangement uses TRBV27 and TRBJ2-7, with a possible D match to TRBD2 (6 bases). The DNA end lines up better with TRBJ2-5; the J call may be wrong. This CDR3 has 17 amino acids. Germline values: CDR1 MNHEY, CDR2 SMNVEV (reference sequence).

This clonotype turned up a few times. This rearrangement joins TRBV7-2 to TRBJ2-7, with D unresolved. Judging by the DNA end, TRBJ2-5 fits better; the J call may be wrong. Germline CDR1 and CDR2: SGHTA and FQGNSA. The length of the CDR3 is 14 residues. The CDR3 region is CASSLAARRETQYF. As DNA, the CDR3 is TGTGCCAGCAGCTTAGCTGCCAGGCGGGAGACCCAGTACTTC.

The CDR3 loop is CSAAGTSYHEQYF. The CDR3 DNA sequence: TGCAGTGCTGCCGGGACTAGCTACCACGAGCAGTACTTC. This chain joins TRBV20-1 and TRBJ2-5, with TRBD2 matching over 9 bases. Gene TRBJ2-7 matches the end of the DNA better, so the J call may be wrong. Per germline, CDR1 DFQATT and CDR2 SNEGSKA (reference sequence). The CDR3 runs 13 residues.

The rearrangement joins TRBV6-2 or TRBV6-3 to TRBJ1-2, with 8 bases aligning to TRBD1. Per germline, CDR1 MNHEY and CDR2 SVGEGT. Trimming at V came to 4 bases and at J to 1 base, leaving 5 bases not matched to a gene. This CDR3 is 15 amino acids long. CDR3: CASSSPTGVNYGYTF. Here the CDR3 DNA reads TGTGCCAGCAGTTCGCCGACAGGGGTTAACTATGGCTACACCTTC.

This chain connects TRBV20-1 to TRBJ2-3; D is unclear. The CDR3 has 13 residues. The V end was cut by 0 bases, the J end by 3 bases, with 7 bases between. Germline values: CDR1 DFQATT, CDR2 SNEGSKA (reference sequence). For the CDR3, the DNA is TGCAGTGCTAGAGAGATGGGAACAGATACGCAGTATTTT. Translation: CSAREMGTDTQYF.

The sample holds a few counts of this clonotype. The DNA for the CDR3 is TGCAGTGCTAGTGGGGCATCAGGCGGGGAGACCCAGTACTTC. Translated, it gives CSASGASGGETQYF. The chain is built from TRBV20-1 and TRBJ2-5; D may be TRBD1 or TRBD2 (5 bases each). This CDR3 spans 14 amino acids. Germline assignment: CDR1 DFQATT and CDR2 SNEGSKA (reference sequence). V was clipped by 3 bases and J by 5 bases, with 16 bases between them.

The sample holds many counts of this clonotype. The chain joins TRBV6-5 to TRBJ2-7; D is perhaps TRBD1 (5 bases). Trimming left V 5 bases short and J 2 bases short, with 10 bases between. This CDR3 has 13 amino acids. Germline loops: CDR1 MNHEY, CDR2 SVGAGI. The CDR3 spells CASSPDSTYEQYF. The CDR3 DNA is TGTGCCAGCAGTCCCGACAGCACCTACGAGCAGTACTTC.

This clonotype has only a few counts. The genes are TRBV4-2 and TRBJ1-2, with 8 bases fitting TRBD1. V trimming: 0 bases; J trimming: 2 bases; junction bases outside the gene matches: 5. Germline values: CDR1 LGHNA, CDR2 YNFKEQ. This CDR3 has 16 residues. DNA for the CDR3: TGTGCCAGCAGCCAAGAAACAGGGGGTGTGAACTATGGCTACACCTTC. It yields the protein CASSQETGGVNYGYTF.

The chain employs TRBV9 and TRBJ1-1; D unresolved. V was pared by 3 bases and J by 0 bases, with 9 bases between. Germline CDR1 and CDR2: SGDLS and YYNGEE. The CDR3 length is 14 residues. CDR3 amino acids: CASSAGYMNTEAFF. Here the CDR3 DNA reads TGTGCCAGCAGCGCCGGGTACATGAACACTGAAGCTTTCTTT.

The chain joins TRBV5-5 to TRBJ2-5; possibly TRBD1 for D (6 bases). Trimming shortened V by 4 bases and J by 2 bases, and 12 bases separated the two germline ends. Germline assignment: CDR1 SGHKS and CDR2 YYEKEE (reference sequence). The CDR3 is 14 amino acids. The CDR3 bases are TGTGCCAGCAGCCAGGACAGATATCAAGAGACCCAGTACTTC. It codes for CASSQDRYQETQYF.

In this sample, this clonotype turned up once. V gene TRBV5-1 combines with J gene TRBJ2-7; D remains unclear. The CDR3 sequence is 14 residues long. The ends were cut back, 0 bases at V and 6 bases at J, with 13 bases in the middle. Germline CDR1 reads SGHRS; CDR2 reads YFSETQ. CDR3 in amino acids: CASSLALGAFEQYF. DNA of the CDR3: TGCGCCAGCAGCTTGGCCCTGGGCGCATTCGAGCAGTACTTC.

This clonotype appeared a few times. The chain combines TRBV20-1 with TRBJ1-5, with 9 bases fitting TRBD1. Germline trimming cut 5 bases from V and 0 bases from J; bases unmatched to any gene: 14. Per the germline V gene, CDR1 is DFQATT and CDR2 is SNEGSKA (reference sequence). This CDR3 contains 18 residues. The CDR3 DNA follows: TGCAGTGCTCGCACATTAAAGACAGGGGGATATAGCAATCAGCCCCAGCATTTT. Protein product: CSARTLKTGGYSNQPQHF.

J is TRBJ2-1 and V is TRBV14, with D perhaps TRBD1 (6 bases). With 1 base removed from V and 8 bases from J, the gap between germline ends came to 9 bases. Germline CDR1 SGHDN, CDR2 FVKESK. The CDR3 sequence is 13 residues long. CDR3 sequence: CASSQAWGHEQFF. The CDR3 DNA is TGTGCCAGCAGCCAAGCTTGGGGGCATGAGCAGTTCTTC.

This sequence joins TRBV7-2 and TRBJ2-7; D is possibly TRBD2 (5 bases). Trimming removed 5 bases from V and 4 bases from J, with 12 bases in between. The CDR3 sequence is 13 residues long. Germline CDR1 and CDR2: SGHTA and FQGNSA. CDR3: CASSGVSGYEQYF. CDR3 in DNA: TGTGCCAGCAGCGGAGTCTCGGGATACGAGCAGTACTTC.

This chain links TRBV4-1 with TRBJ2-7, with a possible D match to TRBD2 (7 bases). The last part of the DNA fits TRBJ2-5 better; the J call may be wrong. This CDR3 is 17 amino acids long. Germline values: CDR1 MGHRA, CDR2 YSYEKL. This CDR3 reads CASSQVLRGAGGGTQYF. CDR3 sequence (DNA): TGCGCCAGCAGCCAAGTTCTTCGGGGGGCCGGAGGGGGGACCCAGTACTTC.

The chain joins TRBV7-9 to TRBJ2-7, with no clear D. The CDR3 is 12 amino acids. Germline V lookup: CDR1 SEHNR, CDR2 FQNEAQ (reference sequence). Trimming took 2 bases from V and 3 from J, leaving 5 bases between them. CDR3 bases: TGTGCCAGCAGCTTATGGGGCTACGAGCAGTACTTC. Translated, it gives CASSLWGYEQYF. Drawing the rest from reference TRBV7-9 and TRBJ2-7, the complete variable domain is DTGVSQNPRHKITKRGQNVTFRCDPISEHNRLYWYRQTLGQGPEFLTYFQNEAQLEKSRLLSDRFSAERPKGSFSTLEIQRTEQGDSAMYLCASSLWGYEQYFGPGTRLTVT.

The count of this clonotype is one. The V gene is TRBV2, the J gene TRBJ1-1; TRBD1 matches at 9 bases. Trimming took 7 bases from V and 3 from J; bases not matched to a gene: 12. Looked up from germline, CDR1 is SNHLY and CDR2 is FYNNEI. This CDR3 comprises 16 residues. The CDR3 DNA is TGTGCCAGCAACCCGGGACAGGGATTTGGGGACACTGAAGCTTTCTTT. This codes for CASNPGQGFGDTEAFF.

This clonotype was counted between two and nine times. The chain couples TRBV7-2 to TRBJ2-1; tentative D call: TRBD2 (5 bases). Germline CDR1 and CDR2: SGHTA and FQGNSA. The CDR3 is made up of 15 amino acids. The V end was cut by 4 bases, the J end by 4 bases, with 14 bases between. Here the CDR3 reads CASSSSGGWYNEQFF. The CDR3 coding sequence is TGTGCCAGCAGCTCCTCCGGCGGGTGGTACAATGAGCAGTTCTTC.

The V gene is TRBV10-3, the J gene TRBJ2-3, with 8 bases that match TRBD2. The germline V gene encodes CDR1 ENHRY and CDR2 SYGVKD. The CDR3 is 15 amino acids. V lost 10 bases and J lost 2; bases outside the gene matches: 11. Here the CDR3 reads CATTPGGWDTDTQYF. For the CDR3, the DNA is TGTGCCACCACACCGGGAGGGTGGGACACAGATACGCAGTATTTT.

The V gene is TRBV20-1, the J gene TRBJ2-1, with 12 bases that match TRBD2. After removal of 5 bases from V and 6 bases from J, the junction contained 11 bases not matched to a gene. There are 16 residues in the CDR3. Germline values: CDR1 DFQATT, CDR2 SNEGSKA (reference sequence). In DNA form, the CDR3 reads TGCAGTGCTCGACACGCTAGCGGGGGGGCCCTCAATGAGCAGTTCTTC. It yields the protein CSARHASGGALNEQFF.

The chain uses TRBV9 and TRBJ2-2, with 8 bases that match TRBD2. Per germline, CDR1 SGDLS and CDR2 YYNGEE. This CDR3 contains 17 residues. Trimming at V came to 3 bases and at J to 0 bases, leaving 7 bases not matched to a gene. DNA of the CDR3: TGTGCCAGCAGCGCCGACCCTAGCGGGCCGAACACCGGGGAGCTGTTTTTT. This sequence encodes CASSADPSGPNTGELFF.

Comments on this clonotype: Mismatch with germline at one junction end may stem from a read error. The CDR3 loop is CAISEGGVAYGYTF. The CDR3 DNA reads as TGCGCCATCAGTGAGGGAGGGGTTGCCTATGGCTACACCTTC. The rearrangement joins TRBV10-3 to TRBJ1-2; a weak D match, TRBD1 (5 bases). This CDR3 region has 14 residues. Germline V gives CDR1 ENHRY, CDR2 SYGVKD.

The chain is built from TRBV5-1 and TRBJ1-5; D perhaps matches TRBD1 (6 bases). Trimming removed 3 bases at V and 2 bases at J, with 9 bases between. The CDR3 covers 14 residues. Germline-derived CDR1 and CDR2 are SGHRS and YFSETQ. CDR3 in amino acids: CASSSQGGNQPQHF. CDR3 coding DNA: TGCGCCAGCAGCTCACAGGGAGGCAATCAGCCCCAGCATTTT.

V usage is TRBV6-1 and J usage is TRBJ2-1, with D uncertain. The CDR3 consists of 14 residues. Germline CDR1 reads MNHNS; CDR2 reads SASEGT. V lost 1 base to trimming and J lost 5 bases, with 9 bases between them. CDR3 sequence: CASSEVGTNNEQFF. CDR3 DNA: TGTGCCAGCAGTGAAGTAGGAACTAACAATGAGCAGTTCTTC.